This is a list of T cell receptor beta chains from one sample in a study of blood T cells in healthy people across ages. TCRdb analysed the 5' RACE reads with MiXCR anew, one entry per CDR3 protein. The sample has 700,000 to 950,000 distinct CDR3 sequences; about 42% are singletons. The material sequenced was blood. These receptors were obtained from a woman aged 60 to 75 in good health. The CDR3 runs from the conserved cysteine through the conserved F or W. Fields, in order: D gene, J gene, V gene, clone size, CDR3 protein, CDR3 DNA. A D gene is named only where the DNA matches it firmly. A row's size may be missing; if present it is once, few, many or a size class.

>-|TRBJ1-1|TRBV29-1|few
CSVDGSGGTEAFF
TGCAGCGTTGACGGCTCCGGGGGAACTGAAGCTTTCTTT
>-|TRBJ2-1|TRBV5-1|-
CASSLVAGSVGNEQFF
TGCGCCAGCAGCTTGGTTGCGGGGTCTGTCGGGAATGAGCAGTTCTTC
>-|TRBJ2-1|TRBV12-3/TRBV12-4|many
CASSFGGPYNEQFF
TGTGCCAGCAGCTTTGGGGGACCCTACAATGAGCAGTTCTTC
>-|TRBJ1-2|TRBV11-2|-
CASSFGSGGYGYTF
TGTGCCAGCAGCTTCGGGTCGGGGGGCTATGGCTACACCTTC
>-|TRBJ2-1|TRBV20-1|-
CSAFDGYNEQFF
TGCAGTGCATTTGACGGATACAATGAGCAGTTCTTC
>-|TRBJ2-7|TRBV20-1|few
CSARKNSDEQYF
TGCAGTGCCCGCAAAAACTCCGACGAGCAGTACTTC
>-|TRBJ2-3|TRBV20-1|-
CSPSEGARDTQYF
TGCAGTCCCTCGGAGGGAGCTCGGGATACGCAGTATTTT
>TRBD2|TRBJ2-7|TRBV28|-
CASTAGGAPYEQYF
TGTGCCAGCACCGCGGGAGGCGCGCCTTACGAGCAGTACTTC
>-|TRBJ2-5|TRBV9|-
CASSVASHAGPLQETQYF
TGTGCCAGCAGCGTAGCATCCCACGCTGGCCCACTGCAAGAGACCCAGTACTTC
>TRBD2|TRBJ2-3|TRBV4-3|-
CASSQGEGSDTQYF
TGCGCCAGCAGCCAAGGGGAGGGCTCAGATACGCAGTATTTT
>-|TRBJ1-6|TRBV15|-
CATSRDPDRGSPLHF
TGTGCCACCAGCAGAGATCCCGACAGAGGCTCACCCCTCCACTTT
>TRBD1|TRBJ1-4|TRBV7-9|-
CASNRDGTGHEKLFF
TGTGCCAGCAACCGAGACGGGACAGGGCATGAAAAACTGTTTTTT
>-|TRBJ2-5|TRBV4-1|-
CASSQPSGETQYF
TGCGCCAGCAGCCAACCTTCAGGAGAGACCCAGTACTTC
>-|TRBJ1-1|TRBV19|-
CASSMMGNTEAFF
TGTGCCAGTAGTATGATGGGGAACACTGAAGCTTTCTTT
>-|TRBJ2-2|TRBV29-1|-
CSVVSQEMNTGELFF
TGCAGCGTTGTATCACAGGAGATGAACACCGGGGAGCTGTTTTTT
>-|TRBJ2-5|TRBV2|-
CASRGPDNRGGVETQYF
TGTGCCAGCAGGGGACCCGATAACAGGGGGGGAGTAGAGACCCAGTACTTC
>-|TRBJ1-2|TRBV20-1|-
CSAPGAGDTYGYTF
TGCAGTGCTCCAGGGGCAGGGGATACCTATGGCTACACCTTC
>-|TRBJ1-1|TRBV7-9|few
CASSLLGTDTEAFF
TGTGCCAGCAGCTTATTAGGTACAGACACTGAAGCTTTCTTT
>-|TRBJ2-7|TRBV12-3/TRBV12-4|-
CASSLAGGVYEQYF
TGTGCCAGCAGTTTAGCGGGAGGTGTTTACGAGCAGTACTTC
>TRBD1|TRBJ1-2|TRBV9|few
CASSAAGTGAPNYGYTF
TGTGCCAGCAGCGCGGCCGGGACAGGGGCACCTAACTATGGCTACACCTTC
>-|TRBJ2-2|TRBV9|once
CASSVGPRSKTGELFF
TGTGCCAGCAGCGTAGGGCCCAGGAGTAAAACCGGGGAGCTGTTTTTT
>-|TRBJ1-1|TRBV12-3/TRBV12-4|many
CASSLTGTEAFF
TGCGCCAGCAGCTTGACAGGCACTGAAGCTTTCTTT
>-|TRBJ2-7|TRBV29-1|many
CSVATDYEQYF
TGCAGCGTTGCGACCGACTACGAGCAGTACTTC
>TRBD2|TRBJ2-5|TRBV20-1|-
CSARDIAGGREQYF
TGCAGTGCTAGGGATATAGCGGGGGGGCGTGAGCAGTACTTC
>-|TRBJ1-5|TRBV4-2|once
CASSQNNQPQHF
TGTGCCAGCAGCCAAAACAATCAGCCCCAGCATTTT
>TRBD1|TRBJ1-1|TRBV7-9|-
CASSLSQGTVLSWAEAFF
TGTGCCAGCAGCTTATCTCAGGGGACAGTGCTAAGTTGGGCTGAAGCTTTCTTT
>-|TRBJ2-5|TRBV27|few
CASSRDFPGETQYF
TGTGCCAGCAGTCGGGACTTCCCGGGGGAGACCCAGTACTTC
>-|TRBJ2-3|TRBV12-3/TRBV12-4|many
CASSSVPGGSTDTQYF
TGTGCCAGCAGCTCGGTCCCTGGAGGTAGCACAGATACGCAGTATTTT
>-|TRBJ1-5|TRBV3-1|few
CASSPSQGNSNQPQHF
TGTGCCAGCAGCCCAAGTCAGGGGAACAGCAATCAGCCCCAGCATTTT
>-|TRBJ2-3|TRBV6-2/TRBV6-3|-
CATLRDTTDTQYF
TGTGCCACCCTCCGGGACACGACAGATACGCAGTATTTT
>TRBD1|TRBJ1-1|TRBV7-9|-
CASSPTGGELFNTEAFF
TGTGCCAGCAGCCCTACAGGGGGCGAGCTCTTCAACACTGAAGCTTTCTTT
>-|TRBJ2-3|TRBV7-6|few
CASSLGTLNTDTQYF
TGTGCCAGCAGCCTCGGGACACTCAACACAGATACGCAGTATTTT
>TRBD1|TRBJ2-1|TRBV18|-
CASSPWGQGNAVEQFF
TGTGCCAGCTCACCATGGGGACAGGGGAACGCGGTTGAGCAGTTCTTC
>-|TRBJ2-7|TRBV28|few
CASSFGGGQSYEQYF
TGTGCCAGCAGTTTCGGGGGCGGGCAGTCCTACGAGCAGTACTTC
>TRBD1|TRBJ2-1|TRBV7-8|few
CASSLRTGTAYNEQFF
TGTGCCAGCAGCTTGCGAACCGGGACAGCCTACAATGAGCAGTTCTTC
>-|TRBJ1-1|TRBV15|-
CATSRDLSQGGNTEAFF
TGTGCCACCAGCAGAGATCTTTCGCAGGGTGGGAACACTGAAGCTTTCTTT
>TRBD2|TRBJ2-1|TRBV6-2/TRBV6-3|few
CASSFAGGLYNEQFF
TGTGCCAGCAGTTTCGCGGGGGGTTTATACAATGAGCAGTTCTTC
>-|TRBJ2-3|TRBV2|few
CASSESGGHTDTQYF
TGTGCCAGCAGTGAGTCGGGGGGCCACACAGATACGCAGTATTTT
>-|TRBJ2-1|TRBV7-2|-
CASSFLTGRSAYNEQFF
TGTGCCAGCAGCTTCCTGACTGGCCGGAGCGCCTACAATGAGCAGTTCTTC
>-|TRBJ1-6|TRBV12-3/TRBV12-4|few
CASSLPGGNSPLHF
TGTGCCAGCAGTTTACCGGGTGGCAATTCACCCCTCCACTTT
>TRBD1|TRBJ2-1|TRBV20-1|few
CSARTGPLSSYNEQFF
TGCAGTGCTAGGACAGGGCCACTTAGCTCCTACAATGAGCAGTTCTTC
>-|TRBJ1-2|TRBV11-1|-
CASSQENAGDGYTF
TGTGCCAGCAGCCAGGAGAATGCAGGAGATGGCTACACCTTC
>TRBD2|TRBJ2-5|TRBV20-1|few
CSASWEGSETQYF
TGCAGTGCTTCGTGGGAGGGCTCGGAGACCCAGTACTTC
>-|TRBJ1-4|TRBV27|-
CASSRSVGSVVEKLFF
TGTGCCAGCAGCCGATCGGTTGGGTCGGTCGTTGAAAAACTGTTTTTT
>TRBD1|TRBJ2-3|TRBV20-1|few
CSARRPGQGSDTQYF
TGCAGTGCTAGAAGACCGGGACAGGGGTCAGATACGCAGTATTTT
>-|TRBJ1-1|TRBV20-1|-
CSALPGGAPEAFF
TGCAGTGCCCTCCCTGGGGGGGCCCCCGAAGCTTTCTTT
>TRBD2|TRBJ2-7|TRBV7-2|-
CASSAGLATYNEQYF
TGTGCCAGCAGCGCGGGACTAGCGACGTACAATGAGCAGTACTTC
>-|TRBJ2-3|TRBV7-2|-
CASLDFDWRATDTQYF
TGTGCCAGCCTTGACTTTGACTGGCGGGCCACAGATACGCAGTATTTT
>TRBD2|TRBJ2-3|TRBV29-1|few
CSVAWGGKGTDTQYF
TGCAGCGTCGCTTGGGGGGGGAAAGGCACAGATACGCAGTATTTT
>TRBD1|TRBJ2-1|TRBV4-1|few
CASSLRDRARGPWDEQFF
TGCGCCAGCAGCCTCCGGGACAGGGCCAGGGGTCCTTGGGATGAGCAGTTCTTC
>TRBD1|TRBJ1-2|TRBV6-5|-
CASSYVSGGDYGYTF
TGTGCCAGCAGTTACGTGTCAGGGGGCGACTATGGCTACACCTTC
>-|TRBJ1-1|TRBV7-9|-
CASSVRGSGTEAFF
TGTGCCAGCAGCGTCAGGGGTTCGGGCACTGAAGCTTTCTTT
>-|TRBJ2-5|TRBV5-1|-
CASSLGAGNQETQYF
TGCGCCAGCAGCTTGGGGGCAGGTAACCAAGAGACCCAGTACTTC
>-|TRBJ2-7|TRBV12-3/TRBV12-4|-
CASRLASSYNEQYF
TGTGCCAGCAGACTCGCGAGCTCCTACAATGAGCAGTACTTC
>-|TRBJ2-5|TRBV18|-
CASSPRQGGEETQYF
TGTGCCAGCTCACCACGACAAGGAGGGGAAGAGACCCAGTACTTC
>TRBD1|TRBJ1-2|TRBV4-3|-
CASSQSDRGRGYTF
TGCGCCAGCAGCCAATCGGACAGGGGGCGAGGCTACACCTTC
>TRBD1|TRBJ1-1|TRBV9|few
CASSVAGQGRGEAFF
TGTGCCAGCAGCGTAGCGGGACAGGGTAGGGGTGAAGCTTTCTTT
>TRBD1|TRBJ1-2|TRBV27|few
CASRVTGGYGYTF
TGTGCCAGCAGGGTTACAGGGGGCTATGGCTACACCTTC
>TRBD1|TRBJ2-5|TRBV28|few
CASSSPGQGDMVGEQYF
TGTGCCAGCAGTTCTCCGGGACAGGGGGACATGGTGGGTGAGCAGTACTTC
>TRBD1|TRBJ2-4|TRBV18|few
CASSPDDRAISKNIQYF
TGTGCCAGCTCACCGGATGACAGGGCGATATCCAAAAACATTCAGTACTTC